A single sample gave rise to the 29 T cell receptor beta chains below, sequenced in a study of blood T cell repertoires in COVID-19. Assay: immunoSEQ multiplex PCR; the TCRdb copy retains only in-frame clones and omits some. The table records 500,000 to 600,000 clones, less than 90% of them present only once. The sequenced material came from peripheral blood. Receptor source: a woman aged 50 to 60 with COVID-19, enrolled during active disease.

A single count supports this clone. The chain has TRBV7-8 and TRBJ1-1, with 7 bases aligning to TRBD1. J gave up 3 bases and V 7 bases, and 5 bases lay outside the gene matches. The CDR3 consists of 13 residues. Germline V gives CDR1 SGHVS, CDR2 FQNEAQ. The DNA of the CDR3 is TGTGCCAGCACATTCAGGGGGGACACTGAAGCTTTCTTT. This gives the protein CASTFRGDTEAFF. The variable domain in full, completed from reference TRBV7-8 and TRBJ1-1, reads GAGVSQSPRYKVAKRGQDVALRCDPISGHVSLFWYQQALGQGPEFLTYFQNEAQLDKSGLPSDRFFAERPEGSVSTLKIQRTQQEDSAVYLCASTFRGDTEAFFGQGTRLTVV.

The CDR3 bases are TGTGCCTGGAGTGGAGGGAGCCCGCAGTATTTT. As protein: CAWSGGSPQYF. The chain employs TRBV30 and TRBJ2-3; tentatively, D is TRBD2 (5 bases). CDR1 is GTSNPN, CDR2 SVGIG, per germline (reference sequence). The length of the CDR3 is 11 residues. Trimming stripped 1 base from V and 10 bases from J, with 9 bases between.

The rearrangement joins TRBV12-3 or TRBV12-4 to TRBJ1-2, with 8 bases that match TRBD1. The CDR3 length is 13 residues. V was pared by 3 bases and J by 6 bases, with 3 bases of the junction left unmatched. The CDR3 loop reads CASSFTGGDGYTF. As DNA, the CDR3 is TGTGCCAGCAGTTTCACAGGGGGGGATGGCTACACCTTC.

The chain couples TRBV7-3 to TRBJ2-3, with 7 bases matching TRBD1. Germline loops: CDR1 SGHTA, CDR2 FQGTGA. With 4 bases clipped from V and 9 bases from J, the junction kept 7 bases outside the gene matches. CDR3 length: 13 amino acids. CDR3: CASSSGDSLTQYF. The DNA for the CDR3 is TGTGCCAGCAGCTCCGGGGACAGTCTGACGCAGTATTTT.

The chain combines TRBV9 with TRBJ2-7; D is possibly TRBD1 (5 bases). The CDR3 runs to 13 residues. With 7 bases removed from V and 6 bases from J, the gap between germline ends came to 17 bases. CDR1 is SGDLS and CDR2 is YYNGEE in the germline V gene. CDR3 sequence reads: CASSLTGASEQYF. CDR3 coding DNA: TGTGCCAGCTCCCTGACTGGGGCATCCGAGCAGTACTTC.

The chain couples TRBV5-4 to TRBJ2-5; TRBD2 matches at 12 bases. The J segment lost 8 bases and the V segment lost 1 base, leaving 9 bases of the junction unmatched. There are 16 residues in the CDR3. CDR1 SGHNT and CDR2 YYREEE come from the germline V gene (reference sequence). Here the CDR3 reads CASSLLTSGGPGTQYF. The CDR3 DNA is TGTGCCAGCAGCTTGTTGACTAGCGGGGGCCCGGGAACCCAGTACTTC.

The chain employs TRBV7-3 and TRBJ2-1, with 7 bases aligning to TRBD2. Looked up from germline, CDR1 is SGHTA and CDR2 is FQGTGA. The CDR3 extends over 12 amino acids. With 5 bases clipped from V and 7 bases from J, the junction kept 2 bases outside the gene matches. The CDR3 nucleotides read TGTGCCAGCAGCCCCGGGGGGAATGAGCAGTTCTTC. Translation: CASSPGGNEQFF.

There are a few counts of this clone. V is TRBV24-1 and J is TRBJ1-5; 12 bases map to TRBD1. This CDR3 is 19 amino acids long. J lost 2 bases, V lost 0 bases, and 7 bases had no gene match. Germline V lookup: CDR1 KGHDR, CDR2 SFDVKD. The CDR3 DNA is TGTGCCACCAGTGATTTGGGGACAGGGGGCCGTCGGGGCAATCAGCCCCAGCATTTT. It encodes CATSDLGTGGRRGNQPQHF.

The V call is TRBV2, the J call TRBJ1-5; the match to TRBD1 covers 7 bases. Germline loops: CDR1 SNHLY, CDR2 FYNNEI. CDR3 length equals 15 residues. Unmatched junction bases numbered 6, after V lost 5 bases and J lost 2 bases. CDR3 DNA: TGTGCCAGCAGTCCACAGGGGAGAGGCAATCAGCCCCAGCATTTT. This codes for CASSPQGRGNQPQHF.

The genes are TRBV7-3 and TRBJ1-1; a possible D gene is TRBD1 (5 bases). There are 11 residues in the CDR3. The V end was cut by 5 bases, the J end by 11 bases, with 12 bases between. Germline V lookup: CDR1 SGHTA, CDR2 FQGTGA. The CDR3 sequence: CASSGGDGAFF. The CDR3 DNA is TGTGCCAGCAGCGGCGGGGACGGGGCTTTCTTT.

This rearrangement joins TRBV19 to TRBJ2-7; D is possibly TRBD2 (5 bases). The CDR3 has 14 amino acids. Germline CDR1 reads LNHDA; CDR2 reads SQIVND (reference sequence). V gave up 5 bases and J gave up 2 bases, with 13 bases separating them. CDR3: CASSPQGRAYEQYF. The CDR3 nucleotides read TGTGCCAGTAGTCCCCAAGGGCGGGCCTACGAGCAGTACTTC.

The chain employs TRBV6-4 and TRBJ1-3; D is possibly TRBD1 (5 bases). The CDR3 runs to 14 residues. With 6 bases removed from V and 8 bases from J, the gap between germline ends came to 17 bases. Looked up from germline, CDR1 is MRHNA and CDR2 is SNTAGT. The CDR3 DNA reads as TGTGCCAGCAGGTTTTGGGGGGAAGCGGACACCATATATTTT. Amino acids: CASRFWGEADTIYF.

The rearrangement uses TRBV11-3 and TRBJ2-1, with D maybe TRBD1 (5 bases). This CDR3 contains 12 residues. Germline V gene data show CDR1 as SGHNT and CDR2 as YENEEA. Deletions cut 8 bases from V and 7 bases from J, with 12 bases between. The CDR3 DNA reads TGTGCCAGCTCGCGCAGGGTGAATGAGCAGTTCTTC. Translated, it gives CASSRRVNEQFF.

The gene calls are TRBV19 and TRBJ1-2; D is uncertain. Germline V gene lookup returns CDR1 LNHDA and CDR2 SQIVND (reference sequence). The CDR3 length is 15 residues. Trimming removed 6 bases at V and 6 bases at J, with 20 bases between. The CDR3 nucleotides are TGTGCCAGTAGAAGCGGGCGGTATCGAGTCGATGGCTACACCTTC. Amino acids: CASRSGRYRVDGYTF.

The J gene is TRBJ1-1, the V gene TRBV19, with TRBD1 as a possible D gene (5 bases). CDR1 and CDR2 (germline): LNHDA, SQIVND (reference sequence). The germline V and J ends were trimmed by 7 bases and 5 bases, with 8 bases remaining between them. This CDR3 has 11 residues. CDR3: CASIGGTEAFF. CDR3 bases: TGTGCCAGTATCGGGGGAACTGAAGCTTTCTTT.

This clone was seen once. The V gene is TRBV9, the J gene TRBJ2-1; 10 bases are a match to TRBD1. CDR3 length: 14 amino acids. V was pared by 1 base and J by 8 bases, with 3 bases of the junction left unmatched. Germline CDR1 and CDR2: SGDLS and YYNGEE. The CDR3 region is CASSVRQGADEQFF. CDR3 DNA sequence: TGTGCCAGCAGCGTACGACAGGGGGCAGATGAGCAGTTCTTC. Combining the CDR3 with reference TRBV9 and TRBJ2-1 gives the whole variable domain DSGVTQTPKHLITATGQRVTLRCSPRSGDLSVYWYQQSLDQGLQFLIQYYNGEERAKGNILERFSAQQFPDLHSELNLSSLELGDSALYFCASSVRQGADEQFFGPGTRLTVL.

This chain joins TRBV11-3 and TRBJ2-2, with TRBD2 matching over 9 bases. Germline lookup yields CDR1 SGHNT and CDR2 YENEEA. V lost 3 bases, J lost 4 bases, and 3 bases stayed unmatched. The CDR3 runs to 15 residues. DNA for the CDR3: TGTGCCAGCAGCTTGGTAGCGGGAGTCACCGGGGAGCTGTTTTTT. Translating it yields CASSLVAGVTGELFF.

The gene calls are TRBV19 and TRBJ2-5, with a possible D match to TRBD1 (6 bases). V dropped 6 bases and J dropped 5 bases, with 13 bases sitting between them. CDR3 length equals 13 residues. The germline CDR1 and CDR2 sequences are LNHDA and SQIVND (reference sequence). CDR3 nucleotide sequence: TGTGCCAGTAGCGGGACACGGCAGGAGACCCAGTACTTC. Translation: CASSGTRQETQYF.

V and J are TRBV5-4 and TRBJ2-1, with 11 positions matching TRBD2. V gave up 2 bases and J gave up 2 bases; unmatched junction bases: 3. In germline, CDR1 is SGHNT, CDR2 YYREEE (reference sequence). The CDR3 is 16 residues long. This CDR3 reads CASSLTSGGTYNEQFF. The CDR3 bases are TGTGCCAGCAGCTTAACTAGCGGGGGAACCTACAATGAGCAGTTCTTC.

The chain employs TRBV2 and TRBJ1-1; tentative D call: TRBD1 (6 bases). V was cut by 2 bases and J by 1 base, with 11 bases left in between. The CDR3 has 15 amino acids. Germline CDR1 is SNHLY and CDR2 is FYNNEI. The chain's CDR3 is CASSELGHQNTEAFF. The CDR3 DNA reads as TGTGCCAGCAGTGAATTGGGACACCAGAACACTGAAGCTTTCTTT.

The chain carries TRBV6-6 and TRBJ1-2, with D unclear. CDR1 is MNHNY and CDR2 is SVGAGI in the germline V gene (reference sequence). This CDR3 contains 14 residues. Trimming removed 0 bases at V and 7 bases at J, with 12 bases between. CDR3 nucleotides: TGTGCCAGCAGTTACTCTAAGAGGGAAGGTGGCTACACCTTC. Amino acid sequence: CASSYSKREGGYTF.

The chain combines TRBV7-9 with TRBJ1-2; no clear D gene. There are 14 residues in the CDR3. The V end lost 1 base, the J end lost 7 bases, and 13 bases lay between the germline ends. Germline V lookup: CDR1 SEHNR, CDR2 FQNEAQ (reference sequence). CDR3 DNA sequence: TGTGCCAGCAGCTTAGTACTTCCGAACAGTGGCTACACCTTC. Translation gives CASSLVLPNSGYTF. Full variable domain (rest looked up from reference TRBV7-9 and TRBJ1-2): DTGVSQNPRHKITKRGQNVTFRCDPISEHNRLYWYRQTLGQGPEFLTYFQNEAQLEKSRLLSDRFSAERPKGSFSTLEIQRTEQGDSAMYLCASSLVLPNSGYTFGSGTRLTVV.

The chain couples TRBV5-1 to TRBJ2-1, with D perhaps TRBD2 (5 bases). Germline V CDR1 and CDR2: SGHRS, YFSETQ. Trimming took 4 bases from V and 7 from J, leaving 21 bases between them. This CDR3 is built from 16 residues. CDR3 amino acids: CASSGVASSTSNEQFF. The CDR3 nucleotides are TGCGCCAGCAGCGGCGTCGCTAGCAGTACGAGTAATGAGCAGTTCTTC.

CDR3 protein: CASGSKRGYGYTF. CDR3 coding DNA: TGTGCTAGTGGTTCTAAACGGGGGTATGGCTACACCTTC. The V call is TRBV12-5, the J call TRBJ1-2; maybe TRBD1 (5 bases). The V gene's germline CDR1 is LGHNT and CDR2 FRNRAP. V was clipped by 4 bases and J by 5 bases, with 11 bases between them. The CDR3 runs to 13 residues.

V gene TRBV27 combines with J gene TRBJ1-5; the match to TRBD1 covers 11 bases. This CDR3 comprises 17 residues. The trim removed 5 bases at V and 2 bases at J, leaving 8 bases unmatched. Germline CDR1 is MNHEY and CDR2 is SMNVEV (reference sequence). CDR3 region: CASSPLPDRGRNQPQHF. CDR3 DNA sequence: TGTGCCAGCAGTCCACTCCCGGACAGGGGGCGCAATCAGCCCCAGCATTTT.

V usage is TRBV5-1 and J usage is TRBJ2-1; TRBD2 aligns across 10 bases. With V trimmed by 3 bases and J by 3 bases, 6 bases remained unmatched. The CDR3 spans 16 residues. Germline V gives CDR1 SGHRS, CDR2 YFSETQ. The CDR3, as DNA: TGCGCCAGCAGCTCCCAACCTAGCGGGGGCTACAATGAGCAGTTCTTC. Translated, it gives CASSSQPSGGYNEQFF.

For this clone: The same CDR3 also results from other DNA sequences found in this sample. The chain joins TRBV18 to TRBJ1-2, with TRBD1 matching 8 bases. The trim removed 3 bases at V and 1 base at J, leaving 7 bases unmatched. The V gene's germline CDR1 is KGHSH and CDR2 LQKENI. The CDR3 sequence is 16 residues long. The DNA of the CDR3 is TGTGCCAGCTCACCCCCGACAGGGGCGGATAACTATGGCTACACCTTC. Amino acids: CASSPPTGADNYGYTF.

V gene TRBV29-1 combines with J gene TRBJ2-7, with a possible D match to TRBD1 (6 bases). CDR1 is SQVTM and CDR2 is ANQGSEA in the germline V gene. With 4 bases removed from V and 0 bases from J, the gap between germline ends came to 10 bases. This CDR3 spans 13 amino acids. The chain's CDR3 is CSVATGTSYEQYF. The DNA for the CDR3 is TGCAGCGTTGCTACAGGGACCTCCTACGAGCAGTACTTC.

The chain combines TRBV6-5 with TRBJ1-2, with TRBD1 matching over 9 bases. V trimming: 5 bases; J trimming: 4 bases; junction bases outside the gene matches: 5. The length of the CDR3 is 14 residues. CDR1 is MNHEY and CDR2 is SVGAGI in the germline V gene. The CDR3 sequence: CASSLRTGAYGYTF. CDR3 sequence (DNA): TGTGCCAGCAGTCTTAGGACAGGGGCCTATGGCTACACCTTC.